One and the same sample provided the 19 T cell receptor beta chains below, sequenced in a study of tumor and adjacent non-tumor tissue in lung cancer (dated by TCRdb to 2016 to 2019). Libraries were constructed by multiplex PCR. The sequencer was an Illumina HiSeq 2500. TCRbeta libraries were constructed through three rounds of nested PCR with primers (Table S4) according to protocols modified from ARM-PCR. TCRdb reprocessing: public reads trimmed at Q25 with fastp, clones called with MiXCR, in-frame beta chains kept. Under each unique CDR3 protein, matching rows form one entry showing the most common genes and DNA. Counted in this sample were around 70,000 distinct CDR3 sequences; about 61% of them appeared once. The top ten clones comprise 20% to 25% of the sample. Bulk unsorted tissue served as the source for RNA extraction, and RNA quality was assessed using a NanoDrop ND-1000 and an Agilent 2100.

The material sequenced was lung tumor tissue. These receptors came from a man aged 45 to 65 with non-small cell lung cancer.

There are many counts of this clonotype. This chain joins TRBV6-6 and TRBJ2-3, with D possibly being TRBD2 (7 bases). Trimming removed 6 bases at V and 7 bases at J, with 23 bases between. CDR3 size: 16 residues. From germline, CDR1 is MNHNY and CDR2 SVGAGI (reference sequence). The CDR3 loop reads CASSPSRGGQVHTQYF. Written as DNA, the CDR3 is TGTGCCAGCAGCCCCTCTAGGGGGGGCCAGGTACATACGCAGTATTTT.

Remarks on this clonotype: Given a much more abundant clone one base away, this may be a read error. The conserved closing phenylalanine or tryptophan is absent in this CDR3, likely reflecting a read error. The chain recombines TRBV29-1 with TRBJ2-2, with D hard to call. The CDR3 has 13 residues. CDR1 is SQVTM and CDR2 is ANQGSEA in the germline V gene. Deletions cut 1 base from V and 5 bases from J, with 8 bases between. The CDR3 DNA follows: TGCAGCGTTGAAGGCTTAGGGACCGGGGAGCTGTTTTCT. The encoded protein is CSVEGLGTGELFS.

For this clonotype: One end of the junction varies from germline; a read error may be responsible. This chain links TRBV5-4 with TRBJ2-1; 7 bases agree with TRBD2. This CDR3 has 14 residues. Per the germline V gene, CDR1 is SGHNT and CDR2 is YYREEE (reference sequence). The CDR3, as DNA: TGTGCCAGCAGCTCCGGGACTACTCGGAATGAGCGGTTCTTC. Translation gives CASSSGTTRNERFF.

As regards this clonotype: This may arise from a read error, as a much more abundant clone is one base away. The chain couples TRBV4-2 to TRBJ2-7; 8 bases fit TRBD2. V dropped 5 bases and J dropped 8; count of bases not matched to a gene: 14. Germline V gives CDR1 LGHNA, CDR2 YNFKEQ. There are 15 residues in the CDR3. For the CDR3, the DNA is TGTGCCAGCAGCGCAAGCGGGGGACTCGAATACAAGCAGTACTTC. It is translated as CASSASGGLEYKQYF.

A remark on this clonotype: At one end the junction does not follow the germline gene, possibly because of a read error. The V call is TRBV24-1, the J call TRBJ2-1, with TRBD2 as a possible D gene (6 bases). The CDR3 totals 15 residues. CDR1 and CDR2 (germline): KGHDR, SFDVKD. Written as DNA, the CDR3 is TGTGCCGCCAGTGATCGGAGGGCCGGGGTCAATGAGCAGTTCTTT. This sequence encodes CAASDRRAGVNEQFF.

As to this clonotype: Given a much more abundant clone one base away, this may be a read error. The CDR3 here is CDSSLAGVREQYF. The CDR3 nucleotides read TGTGACAGCAGTCTAGCGGGAGTTAGGGAGCAGTACTTC. This chain links TRBV6-5 with TRBJ2-7, with 10 bases fitting TRBD2. This CDR3 contains 13 residues. Germline V lookup: CDR1 MNHEY, CDR2 SVGAGI.

Comment on this clonotype: A much larger clone differs from this one at a single base, so this may be a read error. V and J are TRBV12-3 or TRBV12-4 and TRBJ1-5; TRBD1 might be the D (5 bases). Trimming pared 7 bases from V and 6 bases from J, leaving 13 bases between. The CDR3 is 13 residues long. CDR3 amino acids: CASNLDISQPQHF. CDR3 bases: TGTGCCAGCAATCTGGACATAAGTCAGCCCCAGCATTTT.

This clonotype was picked up a small number of times. A much larger clone differs by one base, so this may be a read error. The chain carries TRBV29-1 and TRBJ2-4; TRBD2 matches at 9 bases. The germline gives CDR1 SQVTM, CDR2 ANQGSEA. The CDR3 contains 16 residues. CDR3 sequence (DNA): TGCAGCGTTGTATTAGCGGGAGAGCAAGCCAAAAACACTCAGTACTTC. It specifies CSVVLAGEQAKNTQYF.

The J gene is TRBJ2-1, the V gene TRBV11-2; 8 bases align to TRBD2. The CDR3 sequence is 17 residues long. V was clipped by 5 bases and J by 15 bases; unmatched bases: 24. Germline assignment: CDR1 SGHAT and CDR2 FQNNGV. CDR3 coding DNA: TGTGCCAGCAGCCGAACCGGGACTAGAGGTTCTTACGATGAGGGGTTCTTC. This gives the protein CASSRTGTRGSYDEGFF.

Notes on this clonotype: Without the conserved terminal phenylalanine or tryptophan, this CDR3 likely stems from a read error. J is TRBJ2-7 and V is TRBV11-2; TRBD1 matches 8 bases. The CDR3 length is 15 residues. V was pared by 4 bases and J by 3 bases, with 8 bases of the junction left unmatched. Per germline, CDR1 SGHAT and CDR2 FQNNGV. CDR3 in DNA: TGTGCCAGCAGCTCAGGGACAGGTGGAAGCTACGAGCAGTACCTC. This codes for CASSSGTGGSYEQYL.

This clonotype was detected many times. The chain has TRBV12-3 or TRBV12-4 and TRBJ1-5, with D possibly matching TRBD1 (5 bases). V was shortened by 0 bases and J by 9 bases, with 12 bases between the two germline ends. The CDR3 runs 14 residues. CDR3 DNA sequence: TGTGCCAGCAGTTTAGCCGAAGGGGATGGGCCCCAGCATTTT. Its translation: CASSLAEGDGPQHF.

On this clonotype: Mismatch with germline at one junction end may stem from a read error. The CDR3 region has the DNA TGTGCCAACAGTGACCCGGCGGGATCGTACGAGCAGTACTTC. Protein product: CANSDPAGSYEQYF. J is TRBJ2-7 and V is TRBV2, with TRBD2 as a possible D gene (6 bases). The CDR3 runs to 14 residues. Germline-derived CDR1 and CDR2 are SNHLY and FYNNEI.

This chain's CDR3 is CASSETTICNQPQHF. The CDR3 DNA reads as TGCGCCAGCAGTGAGACGACTATTTGCAATCAGCCCCAGCATTTT. The chain carries TRBV10-2 and TRBJ1-5; no firm D call. This CDR3 has 15 residues. The germline CDR1 and CDR2 sequences are WSHSY and SAAADI. Trimming left V 2 bases short and J 2 bases short, with 10 bases between.

Only a few counts were recorded for this clonotype. The chain couples TRBV2 to TRBJ2-3, with a possible D match to TRBD1 (6 bases). The CDR3 is made up of 13 amino acids. Germline V lookup: CDR1 SNHLY, CDR2 FYNNEI. V was pared by 6 bases and J by 4 bases, with 11 bases between. CDR3 sequence reads: CASRGTGSDTQYF. The CDR3, as DNA: TGTGCCAGCAGGGGAACAGGGTCAGATACGCAGTATTTT.

As concerns this clonotype: At one of its ends the junction is not consistent with the germline gene, which may arise from a read error. The chain has TRBV29-1 and TRBJ2-6, with 7 bases lining up with TRBD1. The V gene's germline CDR1 is SQVTM and CDR2 ANQGSEA. The CDR3 length is 14 residues. The CDR3 nucleotides are TGCAGCATTGGAGAGCTCGAGGGGGCCAACGTCCTGATTTTC. Residues: CSIGELEGANVLIF.

Notes on this clonotype: Germline is not matched at one junction end, which may reflect a read error. This chain links TRBV11-3 with TRBJ1-2; the D gene is possibly TRBD1 (6 bases). The CDR3 has 11 residues. CDR1 is SGHNT, CDR2 YENEEA, per germline. The CDR3 sequence is CARQVARGHTF. CDR3 sequence (DNA): TGTGCTCGACAGGTGGCGCGTGGCCACACCTTC.

This clonotype was detected ten times or more. The chain couples TRBV27 to TRBJ1-1; TRBD1 is a possible D gene (5 bases). Germline V lookup: CDR1 MNHEY, CDR2 SMNVEV (reference sequence). CDR3 length: 14 amino acids. V gave up 0 bases and J gave up 4 bases, with 9 bases separating them. The CDR3 loop reads CASSLSFGATEAFF. The CDR3 nucleotides are TGTGCCAGCAGTTTATCGTTCGGGGCCACTGAAGCTTTCTTT.

About this clonotype: A much larger clone sits a single nucleotide away, making a read error possible. The rearrangement joins TRBV12-5 to TRBJ2-2; maybe TRBD2 (6 bases). This CDR3 is 14 amino acids long. Per the germline V gene, CDR1 is LGHNT and CDR2 is FRNRAP. CDR3 DNA sequence: TGTGCTAGTGGTCCCGGGACTTCTCGTGGGGAGCTGTTATTT. It is translated as CASGPGTSRGELLF.

Notes on this clonotype: A junction end diverges from the germline sequence, so it may reflect a read error. The chain has TRBV18 and TRBJ2-7, with 8 bases aligning to TRBD2. The CDR3 is made up of 15 amino acids. Germline values: CDR1 KGHSH, CDR2 LQKENI. The CDR3 sequence is CANSPGGGRSYEQYF. CDR3 DNA sequence: TGTGCCAACTCACCAGGCGGGGGGCGCTCCTACGAGCAGTACTTC.